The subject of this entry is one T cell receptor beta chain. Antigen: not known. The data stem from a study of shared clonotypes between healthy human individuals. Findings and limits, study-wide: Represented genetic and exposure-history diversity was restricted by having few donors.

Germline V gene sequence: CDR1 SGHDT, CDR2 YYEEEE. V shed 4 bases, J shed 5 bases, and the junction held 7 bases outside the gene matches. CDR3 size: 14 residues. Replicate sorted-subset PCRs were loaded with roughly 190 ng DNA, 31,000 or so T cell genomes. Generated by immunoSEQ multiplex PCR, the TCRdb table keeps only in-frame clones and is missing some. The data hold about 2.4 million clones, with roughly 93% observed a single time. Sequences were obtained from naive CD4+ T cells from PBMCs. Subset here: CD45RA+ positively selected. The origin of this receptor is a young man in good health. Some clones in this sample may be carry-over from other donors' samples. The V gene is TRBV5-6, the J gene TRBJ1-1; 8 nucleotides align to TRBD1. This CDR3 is CASSIRGRGTEAFF. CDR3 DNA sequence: TGTGCCAGCAGCATCAGGGGGCGGGGGACTGAAGCTTTCTTT.